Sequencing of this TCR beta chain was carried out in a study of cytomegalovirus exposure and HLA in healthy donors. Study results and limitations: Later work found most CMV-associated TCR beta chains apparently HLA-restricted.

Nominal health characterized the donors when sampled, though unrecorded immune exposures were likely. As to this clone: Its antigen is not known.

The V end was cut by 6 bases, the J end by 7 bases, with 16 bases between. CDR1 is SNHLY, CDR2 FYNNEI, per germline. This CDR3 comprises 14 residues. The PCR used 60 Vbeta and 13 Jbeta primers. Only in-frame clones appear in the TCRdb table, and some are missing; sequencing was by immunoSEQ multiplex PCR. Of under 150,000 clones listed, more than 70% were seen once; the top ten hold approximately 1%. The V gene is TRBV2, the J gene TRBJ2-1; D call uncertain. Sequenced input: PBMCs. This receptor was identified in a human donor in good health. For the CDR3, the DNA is TGTGCCAGCAGACCCGGTAGCCGGCCTAATGAGCAGTTCTTC. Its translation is CASRPGSRPNEQFF. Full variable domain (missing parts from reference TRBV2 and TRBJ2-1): EPEVTQTPSHQVTQMGQEVILRCVPISNHLYFYWYRQILGQKVEFLVSFYNNEISEKSEIFDDQFSVERPDGSNFTLKIRSTKLEDSAMYFCASRPGSRPNEQFFGPGTRLTVL.